The 14 T cell receptor beta chains presented below share a single source sample, sequenced in a study of blood T cells in healthy people across ages. The use of a sample-barcoded 5' primer and a J-beta primer mix characterized a second PCR of roughly 7 to 11 cycles. Each CDR3 protein gets one entry after TCRdb re-called the 5' RACE reads with MiXCR. In the table there are 2 million or so distinct CDR3 sequences, approximately 50% of which are singletons. What was sequenced was blood. These receptors were obtained from a woman aged 40 to 55 in good health.

The V call is TRBV7-2, the J call TRBJ2-1; the D gene could be TRBD1 or TRBD2 (6 bases each). The length of the CDR3 is 14 residues. V lost 1 base, J lost 8 bases, and 12 bases lay in between. Per germline, CDR1 SGHTA and CDR2 FQGNSA. This CDR3 is CASSLDRGLYEQFF. The CDR3 coding sequence is TGTGCCAGCAGCTTAGATCGGGGGCTCTATGAGCAGTTCTTC.

Here the CDR3 reads CASSLAGTGVNTQYF. For the CDR3, the DNA is TGTGCCAGCAGCTTAGCCGGGACGGGGGTTAATACGCAGTATTTT. V is TRBV7-2 and J is TRBJ2-3, with a tentative D call TRBD2 (6 bases). Trimming took 0 bases from V and 7 from J, leaving 14 bases between them. CDR1 is SGHTA, CDR2 FQGNSA, per germline. The CDR3 is 15 amino acids.

The chain employs TRBV12-3 or TRBV12-4 and TRBJ2-1; 8 nucleotides line up with TRBD2. The CDR3 length is 16 residues. V gave up 2 bases and J gave up 8 bases; unmatched junction bases: 11. The CDR3 DNA sequence: TGTGCCAGCAGTTTAATTGGCGGGGGGCCTGAGTATGAGCAGTTCTTC. It encodes CASSLIGGGPEYEQFF.

The V call is TRBV20-1, the J call TRBJ2-3, with 9 bases lining up with TRBD2. V gave up 6 bases and J gave up 2 bases; unmatched junction bases: 9. CDR1 DFQATT and CDR2 SNEGSKA come from the germline V gene (reference sequence). This CDR3 region has 15 residues. The CDR3 is CSARKRGVLTDTQYF. The CDR3 DNA reads TGCAGTGCAAGGAAGCGGGGGGTCCTCACAGATACGCAGTATTTT.

The chain is built from TRBV9 and TRBJ1-2; maybe TRBD1 (6 bases). There are 15 residues in the CDR3. Trimming removed 0 bases at V and 4 bases at J, with 13 bases between. CDR1 is SGDLS and CDR2 is YYNGEE in the germline V gene. In DNA form, the CDR3 reads TGTGCCAGCAGCGTAGATAGAGACAGGCCCTATGGCTACACCTTC. It specifies CASSVDRDRPYGYTF.

The chain recombines TRBV20-1 with TRBJ2-1; the D gene could be TRBD1 or TRBD2 (5 bases each). Looked up from germline, CDR1 is DFQATT and CDR2 is SNEGSKA (reference sequence). The CDR3 totals 14 residues. Trimming took off 5 bases at V and 0 bases at J, with 11 bases between the two ends. Written as DNA, the CDR3 is TGCAGTGCTCGAAAGGGGAGCTCCTACAATGAGCAGTTCTTC. Amino acid sequence: CSARKGSSYNEQFF.

The genes are TRBV5-1 and TRBJ2-5, with D possibly matching TRBD1 (6 bases). The ends were cut back, 4 bases at V and 5 bases at J, with 18 bases in the middle. CDR1 and CDR2 from the germline V gene are SGHRS and YFSETQ. The CDR3 has 15 amino acids. CDR3 coding DNA: TGCGCCAGCAGCGTTTCTGGGGGCGCTGAGGAGACCCAGTACTTC. It translates to CASSVSGGAEETQYF.

The chain recombines TRBV6-5 with TRBJ2-5; D is unresolved. Trimming removed 3 bases at V and 5 bases at J, with 13 bases between. CDR3 length: 14 residues. Germline V CDR1 and CDR2: MNHEY, SVGAGI. CDR3 sequence (DNA): TGTGCCAGCAGTTATCGGCTCGGTCAGGAGACCCAGTACTTC. The encoded protein is CASSYRLGQETQYF.

This sequence joins TRBV27 and TRBJ2-7; 14 nucleotides align to TRBD2. V trimming: 5 bases; J trimming: 7 bases; junction bases outside the gene matches: 10. The CDR3 is 16 residues long. Germline V gene lookup returns CDR1 MNHEY and CDR2 SMNVEV (reference sequence). The CDR3 protein is CASSTRLAGGRNEQYF. The CDR3 coding sequence is TGTGCCAGCAGTACCCGACTAGCGGGGGGGCGTAATGAGCAGTACTTC.

In this sample, this clonotype turned up a few times. The rearrangement links TRBV20-1 to TRBJ2-5; 8 positions agree with TRBD2. After removal of 4 bases from V and 4 bases from J, the junction contained 2 bases not matched to a gene. The CDR3 runs 12 residues. Looked up from germline, CDR1 is DFQATT and CDR2 is SNEGSKA (reference sequence). CDR3 DNA sequence: TGCAGTGCTATGGCGGGGGGAGAGACCCAGTACTTC. As protein: CSAMAGGETQYF.

Details on this clonotype: A read error is possible here, since a much larger clone lies one base away. This chain links TRBV29-1 with TRBJ2-5, with 7 positions matching TRBD1. The germline V gene encodes CDR1 SQVTM and CDR2 ANQGSEA. This CDR3 has 12 residues. The CDR3 DNA reads TGCAGCACTAGGGACAGCCAAGAGACCCGGTACTTC. It specifies CSTRDSQETRYF.

The chain recombines TRBV5-1 with TRBJ2-5; 7 bases align to TRBD2. The germline gives CDR1 SGHRS, CDR2 YFSETQ. V lost 3 bases and J lost 2; bases outside the gene matches: 7. This CDR3 contains 15 residues. CDR3 nucleotides: TGCGCCAGCAGCTGGAACCTAGCGGAACAAGAGACCCAGTACTTC. This encodes CASSWNLAEQETQYF.

CDR3 loop: CASSQETGRDYGYTF. In DNA form, the CDR3 reads TGTGCCAGCAGCCAAGAAACGGGGCGGGACTATGGCTACACCTTC. The genes are TRBV4-2 and TRBJ1-2, with D maybe TRBD1 (5 bases). V dropped 0 bases and J dropped 3 bases, with 11 bases sitting between them. In germline, CDR1 is LGHNA, CDR2 YNFKEQ. This CDR3 spans 15 amino acids.

In this sample, this clonotype turned up once. The J gene is TRBJ2-1, the V gene TRBV21-1. TRBJ2-7 explains the end of the DNA better; the J call may be wrong. TRBV21-1 counts as a pseudogene. The CDR3 loop spans 14 amino acids. The CDR3: CASSRRLLYNEQYF. CDR3 nucleotides: TGTGCCAGCAGCAGACGGCTCCTCTACAATGAGCAGTACTTC.